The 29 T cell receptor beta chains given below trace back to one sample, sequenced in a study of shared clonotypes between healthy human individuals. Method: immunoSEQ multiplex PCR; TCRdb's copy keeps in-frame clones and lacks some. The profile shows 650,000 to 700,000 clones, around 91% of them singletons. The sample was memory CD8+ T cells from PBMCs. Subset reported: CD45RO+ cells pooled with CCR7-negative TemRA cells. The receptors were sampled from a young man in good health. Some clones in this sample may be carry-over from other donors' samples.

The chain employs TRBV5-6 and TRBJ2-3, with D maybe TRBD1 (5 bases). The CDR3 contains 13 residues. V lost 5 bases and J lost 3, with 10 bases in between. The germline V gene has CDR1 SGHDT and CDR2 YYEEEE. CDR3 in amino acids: CASRGAGTDTQYF. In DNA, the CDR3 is TGTGCCAGCAGAGGGGCAGGAACAGATACGCAGTATTTT. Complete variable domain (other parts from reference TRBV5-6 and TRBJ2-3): DAGVTQSPTHLIKTRGQQVTLRCSPKSGHDTVSWYQQALGQGPQFIFQYYEEEERQRGNFPDRFSGHQFPNYSSELNVNALLLGDSALYLCASRGAGTDTQYFGPGTRLTVL.

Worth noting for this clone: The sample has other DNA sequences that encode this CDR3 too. This CDR3 reads CASSLGQGTEQYF. The CDR3 region has the DNA TGTGCCAGCAGTTTAGGACAGGGGACCGAGCAGTACTTC. The rearrangement joins TRBV27 to TRBJ2-7; 9 bases align to TRBD1. The germline CDR1 and CDR2 sequences are MNHEY and SMNVEV (reference sequence). Unmatched junction bases numbered 2, after V lost 2 bases and J lost 6 bases. CDR3 length: 13 amino acids.

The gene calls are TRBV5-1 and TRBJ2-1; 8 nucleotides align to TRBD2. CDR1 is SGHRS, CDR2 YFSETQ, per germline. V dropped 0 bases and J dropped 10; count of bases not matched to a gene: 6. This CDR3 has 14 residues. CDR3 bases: TGCGCCAGCAGCTTGGCCGGGGGACTAGAAGAGCAGTTCTTC. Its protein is CASSLAGGLEEQFF. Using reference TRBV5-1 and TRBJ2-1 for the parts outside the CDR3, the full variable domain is KAGVTQTPRYLIKTRGQQVTLSCSPISGHRSVSWYQQTPGQGLQFLFEYFSETQRNKGNFPGRFSGRQFSNSRSEMNVSTLELGDSALYLCASSLAGGLEEQFFGPGTRLTVL.

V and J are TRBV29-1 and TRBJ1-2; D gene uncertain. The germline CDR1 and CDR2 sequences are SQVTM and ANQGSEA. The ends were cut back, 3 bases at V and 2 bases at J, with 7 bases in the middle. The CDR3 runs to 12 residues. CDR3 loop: CSVEVKNYGYTF. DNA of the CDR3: TGCAGCGTTGAGGTCAAGAACTATGGCTACACCTTC.

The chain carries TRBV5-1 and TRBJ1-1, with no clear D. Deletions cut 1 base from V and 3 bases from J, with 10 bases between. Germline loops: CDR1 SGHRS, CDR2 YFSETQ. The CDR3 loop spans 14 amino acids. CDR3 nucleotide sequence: TGCGCCAGCAGCTTGAGGCCAGCGGACACTGAAGCTTTCTTT. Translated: CASSLRPADTEAFF.

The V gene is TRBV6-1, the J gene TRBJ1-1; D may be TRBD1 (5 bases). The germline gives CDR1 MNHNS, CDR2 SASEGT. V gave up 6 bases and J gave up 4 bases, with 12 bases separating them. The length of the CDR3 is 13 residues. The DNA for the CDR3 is TGTGCCAGCAGACGACTGGGGGGCACTGAAGCTTTCTTT. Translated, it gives CASRRLGGTEAFF.

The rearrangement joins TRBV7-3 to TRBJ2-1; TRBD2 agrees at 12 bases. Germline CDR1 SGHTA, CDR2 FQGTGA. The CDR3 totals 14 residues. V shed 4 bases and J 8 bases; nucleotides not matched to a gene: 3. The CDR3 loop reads CASSWGLAGDEQFF. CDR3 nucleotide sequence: TGTGCCAGCAGCTGGGGACTAGCGGGTGATGAGCAGTTCTTC.

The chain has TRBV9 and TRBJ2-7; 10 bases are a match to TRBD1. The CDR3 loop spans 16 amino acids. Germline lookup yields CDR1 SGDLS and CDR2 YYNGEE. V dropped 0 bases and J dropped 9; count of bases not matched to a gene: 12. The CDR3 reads CASSVDGGTGERVQYF. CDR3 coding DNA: TGTGCCAGCAGCGTAGATGGTGGGACAGGGGAAAGGGTGCAGTACTTC.

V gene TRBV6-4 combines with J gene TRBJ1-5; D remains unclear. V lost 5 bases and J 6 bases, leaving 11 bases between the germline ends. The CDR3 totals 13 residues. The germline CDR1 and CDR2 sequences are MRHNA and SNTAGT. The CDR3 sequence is CASSNLPGQPQHF. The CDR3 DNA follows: TGTGCCAGCAGTAATCTCCCAGGTCAGCCCCAGCATTTT.

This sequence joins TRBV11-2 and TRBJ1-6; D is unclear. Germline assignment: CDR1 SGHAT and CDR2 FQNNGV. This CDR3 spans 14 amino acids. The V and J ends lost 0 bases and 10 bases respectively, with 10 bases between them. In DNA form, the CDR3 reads TGTGCCAGCAGCTTAGATTCGAAGGGCTCACCCCTCCACTTT. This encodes CASSLDSKGSPLHF.

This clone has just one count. The CDR3 loop reads CASSLAVTGEAFF. The CDR3 region has the DNA TGTGCCAGCAGCTTAGCGGTAACAGGCGAAGCTTTCTTT. The chain carries TRBV7-9 and TRBJ1-1; perhaps TRBD1 as D (5 bases). With 0 bases removed from V and 8 bases from J, the gap between germline ends came to 10 bases. In germline, CDR1 is SEHNR, CDR2 FQNEAQ (reference sequence). This CDR3 comprises 13 residues.

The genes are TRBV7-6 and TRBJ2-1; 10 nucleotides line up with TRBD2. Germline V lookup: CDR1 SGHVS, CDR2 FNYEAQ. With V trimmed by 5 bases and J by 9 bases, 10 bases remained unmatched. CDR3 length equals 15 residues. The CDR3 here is CASSPISGRAGEQFF. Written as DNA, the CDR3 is TGTGCCAGCAGCCCCATCAGCGGGAGGGCGGGTGAGCAGTTCTTC.

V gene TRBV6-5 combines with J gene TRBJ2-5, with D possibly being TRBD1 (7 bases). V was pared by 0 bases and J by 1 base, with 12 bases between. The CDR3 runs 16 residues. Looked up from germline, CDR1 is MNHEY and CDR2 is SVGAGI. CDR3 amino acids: CASSYSPRDSQETQYF. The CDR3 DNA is TGTGCCAGCAGTTACTCTCCGCGGGACAGCCAAGAGACCCAGTACTTC.

CDR3 DNA sequence: TGTGCCAGTAGTATAACTCCGGGACGGTTGAACACTGAAGCTTTCTTT. It encodes CASSITPGRLNTEAFF. This chain joins TRBV19 and TRBJ1-1; a weak D match, TRBD1 (5 bases). The length of the CDR3 is 16 residues. The V end lost 2 bases, the J end lost 0 bases, and 13 bases lay between the germline ends. CDR1 is LNHDA, CDR2 SQIVND, per germline (reference sequence).

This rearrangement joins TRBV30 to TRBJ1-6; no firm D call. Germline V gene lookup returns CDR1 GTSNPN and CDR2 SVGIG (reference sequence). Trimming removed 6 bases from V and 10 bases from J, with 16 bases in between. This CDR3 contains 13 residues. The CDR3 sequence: CACGRNSNSPLHF. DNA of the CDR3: TGTGCCTGCGGGAGGAACAGCAACTCACCCCTCCACTTT.

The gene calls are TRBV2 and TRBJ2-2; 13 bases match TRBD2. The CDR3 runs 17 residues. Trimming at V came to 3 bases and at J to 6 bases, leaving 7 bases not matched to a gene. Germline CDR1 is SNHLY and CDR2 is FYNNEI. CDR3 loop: CASSDPLAGGSSGELFF. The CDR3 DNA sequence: TGTGCCAGCAGTGATCCACTAGCGGGAGGGTCATCCGGGGAGCTGTTTTTT.

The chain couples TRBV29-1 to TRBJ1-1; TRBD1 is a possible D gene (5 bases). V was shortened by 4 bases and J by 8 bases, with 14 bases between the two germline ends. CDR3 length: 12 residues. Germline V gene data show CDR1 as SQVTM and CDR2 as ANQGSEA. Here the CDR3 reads CSVAPGRLEAFF. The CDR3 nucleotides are TGCAGCGTTGCCCCAGGGAGGCTAGAAGCTTTCTTT.

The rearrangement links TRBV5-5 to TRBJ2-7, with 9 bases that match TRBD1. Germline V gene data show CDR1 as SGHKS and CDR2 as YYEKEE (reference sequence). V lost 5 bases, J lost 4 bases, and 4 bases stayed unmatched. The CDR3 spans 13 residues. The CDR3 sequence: CASSDRGRYEQYF. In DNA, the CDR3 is TGTGCCAGCAGTGACAGGGGGAGGTACGAGCAGTACTTC. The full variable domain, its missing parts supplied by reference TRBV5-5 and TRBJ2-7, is DAGVTQSPTHLIKTRGQQVTLRCSPISGHKSVSWYQQVLGQGPQFIFQYYEKEERGRGNFPDRFSARQFPNYSSELNVNALLLGDSALYLCASSDRGRYEQYFGPGTRLTVT.

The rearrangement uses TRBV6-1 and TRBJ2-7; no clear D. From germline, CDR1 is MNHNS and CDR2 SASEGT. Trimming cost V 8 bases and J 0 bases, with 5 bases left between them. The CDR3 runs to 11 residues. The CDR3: CASSFSYEQYF. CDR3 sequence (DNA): TGTGCCAGCTCTTTCTCCTACGAGCAGTACTTC.

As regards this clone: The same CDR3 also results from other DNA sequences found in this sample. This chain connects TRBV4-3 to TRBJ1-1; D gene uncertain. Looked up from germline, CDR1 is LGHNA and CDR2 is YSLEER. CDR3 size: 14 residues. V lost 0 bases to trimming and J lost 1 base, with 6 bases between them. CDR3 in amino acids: CASSQDPGNTEAFF. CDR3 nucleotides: TGCGCCAGCAGCCAAGATCCGGGGAACACTGAAGCTTTCTTT.

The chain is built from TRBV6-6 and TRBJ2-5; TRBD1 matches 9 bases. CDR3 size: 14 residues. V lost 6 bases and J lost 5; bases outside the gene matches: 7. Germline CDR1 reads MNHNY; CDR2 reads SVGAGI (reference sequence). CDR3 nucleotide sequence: TGTGCCAGCAGCACCGGGACAGGGAAGGAGACCCAGTACTTC. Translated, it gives CASSTGTGKETQYF.

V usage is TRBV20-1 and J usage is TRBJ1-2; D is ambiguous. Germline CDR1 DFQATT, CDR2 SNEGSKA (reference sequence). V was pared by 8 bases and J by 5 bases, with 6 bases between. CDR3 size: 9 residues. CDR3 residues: CSRGYGYTF. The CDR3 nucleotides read TGCAGTCGGGGATATGGCTACACCTTC.

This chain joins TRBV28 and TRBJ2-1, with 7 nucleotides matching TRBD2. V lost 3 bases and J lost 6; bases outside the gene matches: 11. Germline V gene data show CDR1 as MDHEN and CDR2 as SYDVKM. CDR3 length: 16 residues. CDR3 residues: CASSFSKRDYTNEQFF. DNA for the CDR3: TGTGCCAGCAGTTTTTCGAAGCGGGACTACACCAATGAGCAGTTCTTC.

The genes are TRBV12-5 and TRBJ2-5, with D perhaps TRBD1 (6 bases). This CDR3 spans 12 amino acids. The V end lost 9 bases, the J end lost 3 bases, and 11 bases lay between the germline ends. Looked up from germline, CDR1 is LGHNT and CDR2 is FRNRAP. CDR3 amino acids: CASARGKETQYF. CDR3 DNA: TGTGCTAGCGCAAGGGGGAAAGAGACCCAGTACTTC. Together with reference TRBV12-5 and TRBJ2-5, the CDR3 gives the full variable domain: DARVTQTPRHKVTEMGQEVTMRCQPILGHNTVFWYRQTMMQGLELLAYFRNRAPLDDSGMPKDRFSAEMPDATLATLKIQPSEPRDSAVYFCASARGKETQYFGPGTRLLVL.

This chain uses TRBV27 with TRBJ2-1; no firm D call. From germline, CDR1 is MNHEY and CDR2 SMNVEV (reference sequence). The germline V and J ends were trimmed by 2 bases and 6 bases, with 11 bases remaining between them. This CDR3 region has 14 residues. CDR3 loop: CASSLRSAANEQFF. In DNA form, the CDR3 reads TGTGCCAGCAGTTTAAGATCCGCCGCCAATGAGCAGTTCTTC.

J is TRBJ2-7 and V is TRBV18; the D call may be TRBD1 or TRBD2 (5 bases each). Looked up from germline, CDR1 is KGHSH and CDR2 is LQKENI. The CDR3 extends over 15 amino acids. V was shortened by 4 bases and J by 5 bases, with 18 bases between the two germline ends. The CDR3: CASSLPGPKQDEQYF. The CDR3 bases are TGTGCCAGCTCACTACCGGGACCCAAACAGGACGAGCAGTACTTC.

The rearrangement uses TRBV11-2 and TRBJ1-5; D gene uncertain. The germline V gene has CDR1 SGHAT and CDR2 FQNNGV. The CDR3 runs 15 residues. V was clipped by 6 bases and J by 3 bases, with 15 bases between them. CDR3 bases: TGTGCCAGCAGGCTAAAGGGATGGGACAATCAGCCCCAGCATTTT. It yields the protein CASRLKGWDNQPQHF.

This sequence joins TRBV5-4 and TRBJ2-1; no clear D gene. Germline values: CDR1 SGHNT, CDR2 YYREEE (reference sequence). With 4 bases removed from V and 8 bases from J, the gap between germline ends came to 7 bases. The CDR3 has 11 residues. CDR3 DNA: TGTGCCAGCAGCCTAGGATATGAGCAGTTCTTC. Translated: CASSLGYEQFF.

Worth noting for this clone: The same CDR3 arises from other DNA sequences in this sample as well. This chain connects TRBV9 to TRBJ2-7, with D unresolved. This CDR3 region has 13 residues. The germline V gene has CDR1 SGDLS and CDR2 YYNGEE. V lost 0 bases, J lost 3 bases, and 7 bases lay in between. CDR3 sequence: CASSVGSNYEQYF. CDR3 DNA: TGTGCCAGCAGCGTAGGATCGAACTACGAGCAGTACTTC.